This T cell receptor beta chain was documented in a study of T-cell memory formation after mild COVID-19. Study-level findings and limits: Balance between CD4 and CD8 was seen in clones contracting day 15 to 85, and a CD4+ lean was seen in later expanders.

With regard to this clonotype: As yet, its antigen is unknown.

5'RACE primed from the constant segment yielded TCR alpha and TCR beta cDNA libraries bearing sample barcodes and UMIs. TCRdb reanalysed the 5' RACE reads using MiXCR and keeps one entry per CDR3 protein. The sample yields about 340,000 distinct CDR3 sequences, 13% to 15% seen once. Germline V gene lookup returns CDR1 SGHDT and CDR2 YYEEEE. CDR3 length: 16 residues. Trimming removed 2 bases from V and 2 bases from J, with 17 bases in between. The TCR sequence derives from a man younger than 30 who had mild COVID-19 (a few samples of this study predate the infection). Cell type and time point are not known. Sequenced input: PBMCs or a T cell subset sorted from them (not recorded which). The chain is built from TRBV5-6 and TRBJ2-7; D not resolved. The CDR3 coding sequence is TGTGCCAGCAGCTTTCCTAAGGGTGTAGGGACCTACGAGCAGTACGTC. It is translated as CASSFPKGVGTYEQYV.